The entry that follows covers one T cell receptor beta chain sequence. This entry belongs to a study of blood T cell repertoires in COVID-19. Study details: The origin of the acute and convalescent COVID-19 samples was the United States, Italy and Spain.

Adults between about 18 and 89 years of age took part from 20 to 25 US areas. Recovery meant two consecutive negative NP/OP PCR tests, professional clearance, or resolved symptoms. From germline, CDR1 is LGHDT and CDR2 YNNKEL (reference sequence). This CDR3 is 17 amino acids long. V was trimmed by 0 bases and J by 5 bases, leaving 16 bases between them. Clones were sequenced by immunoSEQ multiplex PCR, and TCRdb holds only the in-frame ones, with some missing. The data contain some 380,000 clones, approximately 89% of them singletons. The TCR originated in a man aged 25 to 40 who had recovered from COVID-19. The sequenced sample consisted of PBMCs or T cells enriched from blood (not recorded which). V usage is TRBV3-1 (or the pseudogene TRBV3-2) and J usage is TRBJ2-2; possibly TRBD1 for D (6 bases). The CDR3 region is CASSQDSSPRGTGELFF. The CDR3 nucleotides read TGTGCCAGCAGCCAAGATTCCTCGCCTAGGGGGACCGGGGAGCTGTTTTTT.